The T cell receptor (beta chain) described here comes from a study of cytomegalovirus exposure and HLA in healthy donors. On the study more broadly: Caucasian-associated ancestry cluster membership applied to just over 80% of 398 genotyped donors. Study-level results: For TCR beta chains, V- and J-gene trimming was later linked to a missense DCLRE1C variant. For presence/absence analyses, sequencing depth was assumed to be roughly uniform across donors. A likely sequencing artifact accounted for one observed cluster of highly shared sequence variants.

Regarding this clone: The antigen is not known.

The PCR ran on 60 Vbeta and 13 Jbeta primers. Only in-frame clones appear in the TCRdb table, and some are missing; sequencing was by immunoSEQ multiplex PCR. Of around 150,000 clones listed, around four fifths were seen once; the top ten hold 8.1%. With V trimmed by 5 bases and J by 3 bases, 7 bases remained unmatched. This CDR3 has 15 residues. Germline-derived CDR1 and CDR2 are SGHVS and FQNEAQ. The sequenced sample was PBMCs. The source of this sequence is a woman aged 50 to 65 in good health and CMV-seropositive. The chain combines TRBV7-8 with TRBJ2-3, with TRBD2 matching over 8 bases. The CDR3 here is CASSPAGGETDTQYF. CDR3 DNA sequence: TGTGCCAGCAGCCCCGCCGGGGGGGAGACAGATACGCAGTATTTT.